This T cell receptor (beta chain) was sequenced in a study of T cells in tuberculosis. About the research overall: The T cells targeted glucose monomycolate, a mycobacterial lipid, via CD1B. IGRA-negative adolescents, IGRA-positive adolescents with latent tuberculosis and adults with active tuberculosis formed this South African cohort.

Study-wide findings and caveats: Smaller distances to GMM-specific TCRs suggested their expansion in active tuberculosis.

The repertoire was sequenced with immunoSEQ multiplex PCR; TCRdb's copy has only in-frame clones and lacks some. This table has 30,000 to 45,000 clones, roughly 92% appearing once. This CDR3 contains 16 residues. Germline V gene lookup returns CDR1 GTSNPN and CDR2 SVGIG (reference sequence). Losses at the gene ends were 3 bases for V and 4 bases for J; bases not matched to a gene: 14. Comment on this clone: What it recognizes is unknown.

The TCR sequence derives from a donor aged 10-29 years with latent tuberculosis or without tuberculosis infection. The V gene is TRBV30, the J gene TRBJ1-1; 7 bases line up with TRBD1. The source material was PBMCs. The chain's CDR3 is CAWRDKQGTGSTEAFF. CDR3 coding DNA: TGTGCCTGGAGGGATAAACAGGGGACGGGTAGCACTGAAGCTTTCTTT.